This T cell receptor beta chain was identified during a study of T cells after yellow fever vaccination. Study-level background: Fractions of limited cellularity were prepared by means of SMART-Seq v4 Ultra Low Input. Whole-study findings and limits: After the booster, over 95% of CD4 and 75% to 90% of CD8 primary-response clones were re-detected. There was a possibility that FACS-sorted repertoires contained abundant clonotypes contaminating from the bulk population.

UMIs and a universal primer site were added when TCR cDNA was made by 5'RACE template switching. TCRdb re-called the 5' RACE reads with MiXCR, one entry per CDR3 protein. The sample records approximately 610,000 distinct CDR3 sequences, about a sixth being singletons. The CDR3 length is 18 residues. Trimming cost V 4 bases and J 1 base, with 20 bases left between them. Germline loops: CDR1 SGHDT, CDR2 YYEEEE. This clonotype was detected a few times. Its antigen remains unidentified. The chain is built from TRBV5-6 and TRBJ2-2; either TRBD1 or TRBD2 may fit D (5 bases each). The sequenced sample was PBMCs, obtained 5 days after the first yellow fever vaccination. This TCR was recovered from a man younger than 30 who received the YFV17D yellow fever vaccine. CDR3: CASSRPTTGRMNTGELFF. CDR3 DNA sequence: TGTGCCAGCAGCAGACCCACAACGGGACGGATGAACACCGGGGAGCTGTTTTTT.